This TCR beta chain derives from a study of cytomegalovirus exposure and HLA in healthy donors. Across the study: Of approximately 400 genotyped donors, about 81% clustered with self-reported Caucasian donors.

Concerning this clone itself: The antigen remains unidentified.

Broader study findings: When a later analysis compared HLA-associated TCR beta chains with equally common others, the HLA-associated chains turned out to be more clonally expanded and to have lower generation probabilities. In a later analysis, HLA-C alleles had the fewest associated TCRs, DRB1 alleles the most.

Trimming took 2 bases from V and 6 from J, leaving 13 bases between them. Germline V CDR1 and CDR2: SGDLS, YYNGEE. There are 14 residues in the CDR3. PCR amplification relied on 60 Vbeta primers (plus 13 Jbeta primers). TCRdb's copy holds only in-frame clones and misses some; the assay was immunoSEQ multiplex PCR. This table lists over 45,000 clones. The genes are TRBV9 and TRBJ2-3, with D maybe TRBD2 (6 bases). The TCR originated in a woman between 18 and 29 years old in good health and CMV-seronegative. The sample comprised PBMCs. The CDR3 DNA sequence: TGTGCCAGCAGCGTTAGGGACTCCGGGGATACGCAGTATTTT. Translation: CASSVRDSGDTQYF.